This record covers a single T cell receptor beta chain. Its specific antigen is unknown. It has no much larger one-base neighbor in the sample; base qualities were not kept. Donors formed part of the validation cohort, which comprised 120 subjects and was distinct from the first cohort of 690 or so subjects. The CDR3 has 15 amino acids, counting the end cysteine and phenylalanine. Solely the CDR3 DNA is kept, with 45 bases framed from the first base. Trimming at the junction amounts to 0 bases on V and 2 bases on J, and the germline ends lie 11 bases apart. The germline V gene sets CDR1 to LGHNA and CDR2 to YSLEER. Library creation used the immunoSEQ multiplex PCR assay. Per the authors' processing: A statistical classification framework was developed to diagnose cytomegalovirus status using the catalog of TCR beta chain sequences. Sourced from immuneACCESS, this table was stored by TCRdb with only in-frame sequences that have V and J called. A share of the clones is absent; for the studies checked, an unresolved V gene accounts for under half, and the remainder has no known explanation. That table gives V, J and clone size, and the DNA gave D and trimming. For this sample the table gives 150,000 to 200,000 clones, of which approximately 87% were detected only once. The ten largest clones represent around 6% of the sample.

The data originate from a study of cytomegalovirus exposure and HLA in healthy donors (dated by TCRdb to about 2017). General notes on the study: A later analysis indicated that the 110 or so validation repertoires were generated on the platform also employed for the approximately 670 repertoires of the first cohort. The aim of the study was to test whether cataloging public T cell receptors could identify signatures of past pathogen exposure. Along with the approximately 650-subject first cohort, a separate validation cohort of over a hundred different subjects was used. High-throughput TCR immunosequencing, statistical association of individual TCRs with disease status, and machine learning were combined to predict cytomegalovirus infection status. What the work shows at the level of the full study, not this receptor alone: While some public TCRs were present in many individuals, most TCR sequences turned up only very rarely across donors. The validation cohort had no HLA typing available for a later analysis, so co-occurrence within that cohort was assessed over all 120 or so repertoires. Three of the identified cytomegalovirus-associated TCR beta chains were confirmed in vitro to be specific for cytomegalovirus antigens. In the study, some 160 TCR beta chains were listed as associated with cytomegalovirus. It was suggested by the authors that the approach could potentially be generalized to other disease states and immunological phenotypes. Of the cluster scores, 94% were above 0 in a later analysis, which found that TCRs clustered in the first cohort also tended to co-occur in the roughly 130 validation repertoires. In both the original and validation cohorts, the classifier was reported to diagnose cytomegalovirus status with high specificity and sensitivity.

In this chain, TRBV4-3 is recombined with TRBJ2-7; the D gene assignment is perhaps TRBD1 or TRBD2, with each matching 5 bases. The sequence was obtained from a woman under 40 in good health and CMV-seronegative. The sequencing sample was made of PBMCs. The CDR3: CASSQDLGAPYEQYF. The sequenced DNA: TGCGCCAGCAGCCAAGATCTCGGGGCGCCCTACGAGCAGTACTTC.